This T cell receptor (beta chain) was documented in a study of CD8 T cells in Susac syndrome. As controls, healthy donors matched for age and sex were used. The authors negatively isolated CD8+ and CD4+ T cells and FACS-enriched TEMRA cells. Notes on the study in general: As the study acknowledged, the number of individuals who were part of its TCR sequencing and HLA analysis was relatively small.

Random hexamers were used to reverse transcribe the RNA input (about 0.5 to 1 ug). Via MiXCR, TCRdb re-called the immunoSEQ multiplex PCR reads, giving one row per CDR3 protein. This sample has roughly 110,000 distinct CDR3 sequences; about 90% occur once, and the top ten carry approximately 0.13%. This clonotype was recorded once. As yet, its antigen is unknown. Germline-derived CDR1 and CDR2 are ENHRY and SYGVKD. CDR3 length: 15 amino acids. Trimming removed 8 bases from V and 0 bases from J; junction bases left unmatched: 5. The chain has TRBV10-3 and TRBJ2-7; 12 bases are a match to TRBD2. The TCR was taken from a human donor in good health. Sequencing was carried out using CD8+ T cells from PBMCs. The CDR3 sequence is CAISSTSGGSYEQYF. The CDR3 DNA sequence: TGTGCCATCTCCTCGACTAGCGGGGGCTCCTACGAGCAGTACTTC.